This T cell receptor (beta chain) is from a study of cytomegalovirus exposure and HLA in healthy donors. Study-wide context: Earlier, 100 million to 120 million unique TCR beta sequences were recovered from about 170 million T cells by an analysis. In terms of ancestry, the Caucasian-associated cluster contained about four fifths of the approximately 400 genotyped donors.

Worth noting for this clone: Its antigen is as yet unknown.

The V gene's germline CDR1 is LNHNV and CDR2 YYDKDF (reference sequence). The CDR3 length is 13 residues. J gave up 7 bases and V 8 bases, and 1 base lay outside the gene matches. Notes on the study in general: Reportedly, TCR beta sequences accurately predicted HLA-A and HLA-B alleles in most subjects. Later on, an analysis tied around 17,000 TCR beta sequences to HLA alleles at 0.05 false discovery rate.

PCR primers comprised 60 Vbeta and 13 Jbeta primers. Some clones are missing from TCRdb's copy, which holds only in-frame ones; the method was immunoSEQ multiplex PCR. Of around 140,000 clones in the sample, roughly 8.8% were seen once. J is TRBJ1-6 and V is TRBV15; the match to TRBD1 covers 11 bases. Material: PBMCs. The receptor was isolated from a woman aged 40 to 50 in good health and CMV-seropositive. Here the CDR3 reads CATRTGGNSPLHF. CDR3 sequence (DNA): TGTGCCACCCGGACAGGGGGCAATTCACCCCTCCACTTT. The variable domain in full, with the rest retrieved from reference TRBV15 and TRBJ1-6, is DAMVIQNPRYQVTQFGKPVTLSCSQTLNHNVMYWYQQKSSQAPKLLFHYYDKDFNNEADTPDNFQSRRPNTSFCFLDIRSPGLGDTAMYLCATRTGGNSPLHFGNGTRLTVT.